Shown below are 20 T cell receptor beta chains from a single sample sequenced in a study of cytomegalovirus exposure and HLA in healthy donors. It was with 60 Vbeta and 13 Jbeta primers that the PCR ran. The data were produced by immunoSEQ multiplex PCR, yet TCRdb's version contains in-frame clones alone and is incomplete. The table has about 140,000 clones, roughly four fifths seen once. Sample: PBMCs. The receptors here all came from a middle-aged woman in good health and CMV-seronegative.

The V and J genes are TRBV28 and TRBJ2-7; 9 bases fit TRBD1. In germline, CDR1 is MDHEN, CDR2 SYDVKM. Losses at the gene ends were 8 bases for V and 0 bases for J; bases not matched to a gene: 8. CDR3 length: 15 amino acids. CDR3 sequence (DNA): TGTGCCAGCTATTCCCCGGGACAGGGCTCCTACGAGCAGTACTTC. Amino acid sequence: CASYSPGQGSYEQYF.

This sequence joins TRBV9 and TRBJ2-7; 8 bases fit TRBD2. Germline V gene data show CDR1 as SGDLS and CDR2 as YYNGEE. The CDR3 is made up of 15 amino acids. Trimming removed 0 bases from V and 4 bases from J; junction bases left unmatched: 6. The CDR3 spells CASSVGVGGRYEQYF. CDR3 DNA sequence: TGTGCCAGCAGCGTAGGTGTGGGCGGGAGGTACGAGCAGTACTTC.

The chain joins TRBV15 to TRBJ2-3, with 10 bases lining up with TRBD1. The CDR3 loop spans 20 amino acids. Germline CDR1 LNHNV, CDR2 YYDKDF (reference sequence). J lost 2 bases, V lost 0 bases, and 14 bases had no gene match. CDR3 residues: CATSRDRSPLDRGDTDTQYF. The CDR3 bases are TGTGCCACCAGCAGAGATCGGTCCCCACTGGACAGGGGGGACACAGATACGCAGTATTTT. Using reference TRBV15 and TRBJ2-3 for the parts outside the CDR3, the full variable domain is DAMVIQNPRYQVTQFGKPVTLSCSQTLNHNVMYWYQQKSSQAPKLLFHYYDKDFNNEADTPDNFQSRRPNTSFCFLDIRSPGLGDTAMYLCATSRDRSPLDRGDTDTQYFGPGTRLTVL.

V and J are TRBV11-1 and TRBJ2-2, with D perhaps TRBD2 (6 bases). CDR1 is SGHAT and CDR2 is FQDESV in the germline V gene (reference sequence). CDR3 length: 17 amino acids. V lost 1 base to trimming and J lost 0 bases, with 12 bases between them. The CDR3 is CASSLGSGHANTGELFF. The CDR3 nucleotides read TGTGCCAGCAGCTTAGGTAGCGGCCACGCGAACACCGGGGAGCTGTTTTTT. Full variable domain (missing parts from reference TRBV11-1 and TRBJ2-2): EAEVAQSPRYKITEKSQAVAFWCDPISGHATLYWYRQILGQGPELLVQFQDESVVDDSQLPKDRFSAERLKGVDSTLKIQPAELGDSAMYLCASSLGSGHANTGELFFGEGSRLTVL.

This sequence joins TRBV10-3 and TRBJ1-1; D is ambiguous. The ends were cut back, 5 bases at V and 1 base at J, with 11 bases in the middle. The CDR3 extends over 14 amino acids. CDR1 is ENHRY and CDR2 is SYGVKD in the germline V gene. CDR3 sequence reads: CAISQIRSNTEAFF. CDR3 DNA sequence: TGTGCCATCAGTCAGATACGTTCGAACACTGAAGCTTTCTTT.

The genes are TRBV6-5 and TRBJ2-1; 9 bases line up with TRBD2. The germline CDR1 and CDR2 sequences are MNHEY and SVGAGI. This CDR3 has 15 residues. V dropped 7 bases and J dropped 1; count of bases not matched to a gene: 5. The CDR3 protein is CASKATSGSYNEQFF. The CDR3 DNA follows: TGTGCCAGCAAAGCGACTAGCGGTTCCTACAATGAGCAGTTCTTC.

There are many counts of this clone. The CDR3 bases are TGTGCCAGCAGCTTCGAACGTAGCGGGAGGTCCTACGAGCAGTACTTC. This translates into CASSFERSGRSYEQYF. The chain employs TRBV11-2 and TRBJ2-7; 10 bases map to TRBD2. The CDR3 has 16 amino acids. Looked up from germline, CDR1 is SGHAT and CDR2 is FQNNGV. Losses at the gene ends were 3 bases for V and 1 base for J; bases not matched to a gene: 6.

This chain uses TRBV6-6 with TRBJ1-2; D is possibly TRBD1 (5 bases). V lost 4 bases and J 7 bases, leaving 16 bases between the germline ends. The CDR3 runs to 14 residues. The germline gives CDR1 MNHNY, CDR2 SVGAGI (reference sequence). The CDR3 here is CASSFGPGPAGYTF. CDR3 nucleotides: TGTGCCAGCAGTTTTGGGCCAGGGCCGGCTGGCTACACCTTC.

This chain connects TRBV11-2 to TRBJ2-1; possible D gene TRBD1, 6 bases. V shed 0 bases and J shed 2 bases, with 14 bases lying between them. This CDR3 contains 17 residues. CDR1 and CDR2 (germline): SGHAT, FQNNGV. The CDR3 nucleotides are TGTGCCAGCAGCTTAGATCTGGGGGCAGTTCCCTACAATGAGCAGTTCTTC. Translation gives CASSLDLGAVPYNEQFF.

The rearrangement joins TRBV10-3 to TRBJ2-5, with D perhaps matching TRBD2 (5 bases). CDR1 is ENHRY, CDR2 SYGVKD, per germline. V lost 8 bases, J lost 3 bases, and 43 bases lay in between. The CDR3 has 23 amino acids. The CDR3 loop is CAIPSIVNSRESWEFSSEETQYF. CDR3 coding DNA: TGTGCCATCCCTAGCATCGTAAATAGCCGGGAATCGTGGGAATTCTCTTCTGAAGAGACCCAGTACTTC.

The genes are TRBV6-6 and TRBJ2-7; D perhaps matches TRBD2 (6 bases). Trimming took 0 bases from V and 9 from J, leaving 15 bases between them. The CDR3 length is 14 residues. Per germline, CDR1 MNHNY and CDR2 SVGAGI (reference sequence). CDR3 region: CASSYSAGPLGQYF. The CDR3 region has the DNA TGTGCCAGCAGTTACTCCGCGGGACCTCTCGGGCAGTACTTC.

This clone was seen just once. The rearrangement uses TRBV19 and TRBJ1-1; the D is unclear. The CDR3 extends over 11 amino acids. CDR1 and CDR2 (germline): LNHDA, SQIVND (reference sequence). V shed 7 bases and J shed 0 bases, with 3 bases lying between them. This chain's CDR3 is CASNLNTEAFF. The DNA for the CDR3 is TGTGCCAGTAACTTGAACACTGAAGCTTTCTTT.

The rearrangement links TRBV7-9 to TRBJ1-1; a weak D match, TRBD1 (5 bases). Germline lookup yields CDR1 SEHNR and CDR2 FQNEAQ (reference sequence). V dropped 0 bases and J dropped 1 base, with 12 bases sitting between them. The CDR3 contains 16 residues. CDR3 coding DNA: TGTGCCAGCAGCTTAGCGCATACAGGAACGAACACTGAAGCTTTCTTT. It translates to CASSLAHTGTNTEAFF.

The chain carries TRBV28 and TRBJ1-4; D is undetermined. Germline loops: CDR1 MDHEN, CDR2 SYDVKM. CDR3 length: 15 residues. V was pared by 4 bases and J by 12 bases, with 21 bases between. The DNA of the CDR3 is TGTGCCAGCAGTTACCCTGGCGGGTTGGGGTGGGAACTGTTTTTT. This sequence encodes CASSYPGGLGWELFF.

The chain's CDR3 is CASSYEGWTEAFF. The CDR3 DNA follows: TGTGCCAGCAGTTATGAGGGTTGGACTGAAGCTTTCTTT. V is TRBV6-5 and J is TRBJ1-1; no firm D call. The CDR3 consists of 13 residues. The V end lost 3 bases, the J end lost 5 bases, and 10 bases lay between the germline ends. Germline CDR1 reads MNHEY; CDR2 reads SVGAGI.

The chain combines TRBV30 with TRBJ1-1; TRBD1 matches 9 bases. The CDR3 runs 13 residues. Losses at the gene ends were 5 bases for V and 4 bases for J; bases not matched to a gene: 5. Germline assignment: CDR1 GTSNPN and CDR2 SVGIG (reference sequence). The CDR3 coding sequence is TGTGCCTGGCTGACAGGGGGAGTCACTGAAGCTTTCTTT. This codes for CAWLTGGVTEAFF.

This chain connects TRBV7-9 to TRBJ2-3; 8 positions agree with TRBD2. The CDR3 is 14 residues long. CDR1 is SEHNR and CDR2 is FQNEAQ in the germline V gene (reference sequence). V dropped 6 bases and J dropped 3; count of bases not matched to a gene: 5. The CDR3 DNA is TGTGCCAGCAGTCGAGCGGGAGTGACAGATACGCAGTATTTT. Its translation is CASSRAGVTDTQYF.

This CDR3 reads CASSRGTWDRAYEQYF. The CDR3 DNA reads TGTGCCAGCAGCAGAGGCACGTGGGACAGGGCCTACGAGCAGTACTTC. The chain couples TRBV7-9 to TRBJ2-7; 9 nucleotides match TRBD1. J gave up 2 bases and V 5 bases, and 10 bases lay outside the gene matches. The CDR3 has 16 residues. The germline gives CDR1 SEHNR, CDR2 FQNEAQ (reference sequence). Together with reference TRBV7-9 and TRBJ2-7, the CDR3 gives the full variable domain: DTGVSQNPRHKITKRGQNVTFRCDPISEHNRLYWYRQTLGQGPEFLTYFQNEAQLEKSRLLSDRFSAERPKGSFSTLEIQRTEQGDSAMYLCASSRGTWDRAYEQYFGPGTRLTVT.

The chain carries TRBV11-2 and TRBJ1-1, with D unclear. The CDR3 is 15 residues long. CDR1 is SGHAT, CDR2 FQNNGV, per germline. V lost 1 base and J 1 base, leaving 10 bases between the germline ends. CDR3 amino acids: CASSLGGRGNTEAFF. CDR3 coding DNA: TGTGCCAGCAGCTTAGGGGGTCGGGGGAACACTGAAGCTTTCTTT.

CDR3 residues: CASSHLSAIRGTEAFF. In nucleotides, the CDR3 is TGCGCCAGCAGCCATCTCTCGGCAATTCGGGGGACTGAAGCTTTCTTT. The genes are TRBV4-1 and TRBJ1-1, with D maybe TRBD1 (5 bases). V was cut by 3 bases and J by 5 bases, with 19 bases left in between. The CDR3 has 16 amino acids. Germline values: CDR1 MGHRA, CDR2 YSYEKL.